These 18 T cell receptor beta chains were all obtained from the same sample, sequenced in a study of blood T cell repertoires in COVID-19. The assay was immunoSEQ multiplex PCR, and TCRdb's table has in-frame clones only and misses some. The data show about 300,000 clones, with roughly 80% seen just once and roughly 1.6% held by the top ten. Input material: peripheral blood. These receptors were taken from a human donor with COVID-19, enrolled during active disease. The donor label of this sample is uncertain.

This clone occurred once. The CDR3 bases are TGTGCCAGCAGCCAAACGACAGTGTATAGCAATCAGCCCCAGCATTTT. Its protein is CASSQTTVYSNQPQHF. The rearrangement links TRBV7-2 to TRBJ1-5, with D perhaps TRBD1 (5 bases). The germline CDR1 and CDR2 sequences are SGHTA and FQGNSA. The V end lost 5 bases, the J end lost 0 bases, and 14 bases lay between the germline ends. The CDR3 is 16 residues long.

V gene TRBV2 combines with J gene TRBJ1-6; TRBD1 aligns across 9 bases. Germline loops: CDR1 SNHLY, CDR2 FYNNEI. The CDR3 extends over 17 amino acids. J lost 9 bases, V lost 6 bases, and 15 bases had no gene match. In DNA, the CDR3 is TGTGCCAGCAGCGATAGAACGACAGGGGGGAATGGTTCACCCCTCCACTTT. Translated, it gives CASSDRTTGGNGSPLHF.

This chain links TRBV7-2 with TRBJ2-3; 10 nucleotides agree with TRBD1. V trimming: 3 bases; J trimming: 5 bases; junction bases outside the gene matches: 11. Germline-derived CDR1 and CDR2 are SGHTA and FQGNSA. The CDR3 is 17 residues long. CDR3 in DNA: TGTGCCAGCAGCTTGTCCCCGGGACAGGGGTTAGGAGATACGCAGTATTTT. It translates to CASSLSPGQGLGDTQYF. Filled out from reference TRBV7-2 and TRBJ2-3, the complete variable domain reads GAGVSQSPSNKVTEKGKDVELRCDPISGHTALYWYRQSLGQGLEFLIYFQGNSAPDKSGLPSDRFSAERTGGSVSTLTIQRTQQEDSAVYLCASSLSPGQGLGDTQYFGPGTRLTVL.

Comments on this clone: One end of the junction is discordant with germline, which a read error may explain. The chain employs TRBV2 and TRBJ2-5, with TRBD2 matching 7 bases. Germline V gives CDR1 SNHLY, CDR2 FYNNEI. The length of the CDR3 is 13 residues. CDR3 loop: CAGRAMRGETQYF. CDR3 bases: TGTGCCGGCAGGGCAATGCGGGGGGAGACCCAGTACTTC.

This clone is a singleton in its sample. The gene calls are TRBV11-2 and TRBJ2-2; D may be TRBD1 (5 bases). V was shortened by 0 bases and J by 6 bases, with 5 bases between the two germline ends. This CDR3 has 13 amino acids. Germline V gene data show CDR1 as SGHAT and CDR2 as FQNNGV. The CDR3 here is CASSLEGAGELFF. The CDR3 DNA is TGTGCCAGCAGCTTAGAAGGGGCCGGGGAGCTGTTTTTT.

The V call is TRBV27, the J call TRBJ2-7, with a tentative D call TRBD2 (6 bases). V was trimmed by 3 bases and J by 4 bases, leaving 13 bases between them. CDR1 and CDR2 (germline): MNHEY, SMNVEV (reference sequence). CDR3 length equals 14 residues. In nucleotides, the CDR3 is TGTGCCAGCAGTTTGGGACTCAGGTCGTACGAGCAGTACTTC. Its translation: CASSLGLRSYEQYF.

J is TRBJ2-3 and V is TRBV18; 12 nucleotides line up with TRBD2. Per germline, CDR1 KGHSH and CDR2 LQKENI. The CDR3 is made up of 17 amino acids. The V gene end was trimmed by 3 bases and the J gene end by 4 bases; junction bases not matched to a gene: 8. The CDR3 DNA follows: TGTGCCAGCTCACCGCCCAAGACTAGCGGGGGCCCAGATACGCAGTATTTT. Translated, it gives CASSPPKTSGGPDTQYF.

This chain uses TRBV28 with TRBJ2-7; unclear D gene. CDR3 length: 14 amino acids. V lost 7 bases, J lost 6 bases, and 19 bases lay in between. Germline V gene lookup returns CDR1 MDHEN and CDR2 SYDVKM. CDR3 sequence (DNA): TGTGCCAGCATCCGAAATGGCATTCTTTCCGAGCAGTACTTC. This encodes CASIRNGILSEQYF.

The genes are TRBV11-2 and TRBJ1-1; D perhaps matches TRBD1 (6 bases). Germline V gene sequence: CDR1 SGHAT, CDR2 FQNNGV. The CDR3 length is 16 residues. V was shortened by 5 bases and J by 1 base, with 17 bases between the two germline ends. The CDR3 DNA follows: TGTGCCAGCAGCATCGGTGGGCAGGGGCGGAACACTGAAGCTTTCTTT. Amino acid sequence: CASSIGGQGRNTEAFF.

This clone was seen just once. CDR3 amino acids: CASSLWGSGSTDTQYF. DNA of the CDR3: TGTGCCAGCAGCTTATGGGGTAGCGGGAGCACAGATACGCAGTATTTT. The chain carries TRBV7-3 and TRBJ2-3, with 7 bases lining up with TRBD2. Looked up from germline, CDR1 is SGHTA and CDR2 is FQGTGA. The CDR3 is 16 residues long. The V segment lost 2 bases and the J segment 0 bases; nucleotides outside the gene matches: 5.

This clone has just a few counts. The genes are TRBV28 and TRBJ2-7; TRBD1 agrees at 10 bases. J was trimmed by 5 bases and V by 8 bases; bases with no gene match: 9. CDR3 length: 14 residues. Germline loops: CDR1 MDHEN, CDR2 SYDVKM. The CDR3 sequence is CASLTRQGAHEQYF. In DNA, the CDR3 is TGTGCCAGCCTTACTAGACAGGGGGCCCACGAGCAGTACTTC.

V is TRBV9 and J is TRBJ2-2; weak D call: TRBD1 (6 bases). The CDR3 is 13 amino acids. Looked up from germline, CDR1 is SGDLS and CDR2 is YYNGEE. Trimming stripped 4 bases from V and 7 bases from J, with 11 bases between. This CDR3 is CASSRDIRGELFF. CDR3 in DNA: TGTGCCAGCAGCCGGGACATTCGCGGGGAGCTGTTTTTT.

V is TRBV9 and J is TRBJ2-7; TRBD1 agrees at 7 bases. CDR3 size: 14 residues. Looked up from germline, CDR1 is SGDLS and CDR2 is YYNGEE. V shed 0 bases, J shed 6 bases, and the junction held 6 bases outside the gene matches. CDR3 residues: CASSVGDAGGEQYF. The CDR3 coding sequence is TGTGCCAGCAGCGTAGGTGACGCAGGGGGCGAGCAGTACTTC. Variable domain in full (rest from reference TRBV9 and TRBJ2-7): DSGVTQTPKHLITATGQRVTLRCSPRSGDLSVYWYQQSLDQGLQFLIQYYNGEERAKGNILERFSAQQFPDLHSELNLSSLELGDSALYFCASSVGDAGGEQYFGPGTRLTVT.

The J gene is TRBJ2-7, the V gene TRBV5-4; 9 bases align to TRBD1. The ends lost 3 bases at V and 3 bases at J; junction bases unmatched: 7. Germline V CDR1 and CDR2: SGHNT, YYREEE (reference sequence). The CDR3 is made up of 15 amino acids. The CDR3 loop is CASSSPTGGLYEQYF. The CDR3 nucleotides are TGTGCCAGCAGCTCCCCGACAGGGGGGCTCTACGAGCAGTACTTC.

The chain's CDR3 is CASSMEQSNQPQHF. The CDR3 DNA is TGTGCCAGTAGTATGGAACAGAGCAATCAGCCCCAGCATTTT. The chain employs TRBV19 and TRBJ1-5; D remains unclear. CDR1 is LNHDA and CDR2 is SQIVND in the germline V gene (reference sequence). With 3 bases removed from V and 1 base from J, the gap between germline ends came to 7 bases. The CDR3 runs to 14 residues.

This chain connects TRBV7-9 to TRBJ2-1; D might be TRBD2 (5 bases). Germline V lookup: CDR1 SEHNR, CDR2 FQNEAQ (reference sequence). Trimming removed 2 bases from V and 5 bases from J, with 10 bases in between. This CDR3 region has 14 residues. The CDR3 loop is CASSLNSAHNEQFF. The CDR3, as DNA: TGTGCCAGCAGCTTAAATAGCGCCCACAATGAGCAGTTCTTC.

The chain has TRBV7-2 and TRBJ2-7, with D perhaps TRBD2 (5 bases). CDR3 length equals 17 residues. The V and J ends lost 1 base and 0 bases respectively, with 16 bases between them. CDR1 and CDR2 from the germline V gene are SGHTA and FQGNSA. The CDR3 coding sequence is TGTGCCAGCAGCTTAGGCCACGGACTGCGGAGCTCCTACGAGCAGTACTTC. This sequence encodes CASSLGHGLRSSYEQYF.

The table lists this clone with a few counts. At the DNA level, this CDR3 is encoded by other sequences in the same sample as well. The chain employs TRBV5-1 and TRBJ1-1; a weak D match, TRBD1 (5 bases). Germline CDR1 reads SGHRS; CDR2 reads YFSETQ. V was trimmed by 0 bases and J by 4 bases, leaving 13 bases between them. This CDR3 comprises 15 residues. CDR3 residues: CASSLAATGGTEAFF. CDR3 DNA sequence: TGCGCCAGCAGCTTGGCCGCCACCGGGGGCACTGAAGCTTTCTTT. The full variable domain, in which reference TRBV5-1 and TRBJ1-1 provide the parts outside the CDR3, is KAGVTQTPRYLIKTRGQQVTLSCSPISGHRSVSWYQQTPGQGLQFLFEYFSETQRNKGNFPGRFSGRQFSNSRSEMNVSTLELGDSALYLCASSLAATGGTEAFFGQGTRLTVV.